This entry lists 8 T cell receptor beta chains sequenced from one sample in a study of response to subunit inactivated influenza vaccine. TCRdb re-derived calls from the RT-PCR reads in MiXCR, one entry per CDR3 protein. The profile shows more than 400,000 distinct CDR3 sequences, approximately 7.7% of them singletons. The specimen was PBMCs from blood, collected about 24 months after vaccination. These receptors all come from a man between 50 and 69 years old who received an inactivated influenza vaccine.

The rearrangement uses TRBV30 and TRBJ2-1; 13 bases map to TRBD2. The V gene's germline CDR1 is GTSNPN and CDR2 SVGIG (reference sequence). This CDR3 has 17 residues. The ends lost 4 bases at V and 5 bases at J; junction bases unmatched: 11. CDR3 protein: CAWTAGTSGIIHNEQFF. The DNA for the CDR3 is TGTGCCTGGACTGCCGGGACTAGCGGGATTATTCACAATGAGCAGTTCTTC.

The rearrangement joins TRBV4-1 to TRBJ1-5; D unresolved. Germline V lookup: CDR1 MGHRA, CDR2 YSYEKL. The CDR3 loop spans 14 amino acids. V lost 0 bases to trimming and J lost 3 bases, with 6 bases between them. The CDR3 region is CASSQEQYNQPQHF. The CDR3 nucleotides are TGCGCCAGCAGCCAAGAGCAGTACAATCAGCCCCAGCATTTT.

This clonotype was counted only a few times. The chain uses TRBV7-2 and TRBJ1-1; D ambiguous. CDR1 and CDR2 from the germline V gene are SGHTA and FQGNSA. The CDR3 spans 11 residues. Trimming pared 3 bases from V and 6 bases from J, leaving 5 bases between. CDR3 in DNA: TGTGCCAGCAGCTTGAATGCTGAAGCTTTCTTT. It encodes CASSLNAEAFF.

This clonotype was observed a few times. The chain uses TRBV10-3 and TRBJ1-5, with D possibly TRBD1 on 5 matching bases. This CDR3 region has 14 residues. V was cut by 4 bases and J by 7 bases, with 14 bases left in between. The germline V gene has CDR1 ENHRY and CDR2 SYGVKD. This CDR3 reads CAISAGLENQPQHF. The CDR3 DNA sequence: TGTGCCATCAGTGCGGGGCTAGAGAACCAGCCCCAGCATTTT.

The chain couples TRBV12-3 or TRBV12-4 to TRBJ2-1; 12 bases line up with TRBD2. With 5 bases clipped from V and 10 bases from J, the junction kept 9 bases outside the gene matches. The CDR3 extends over 15 amino acids. The CDR3 coding sequence is TGTGCCAGCAGTCCACGACTAGCGGGAGTTTTGGAGCAGTTCTTC. This translates into CASSPRLAGVLEQFF.

The table lists this clonotype with many counts. The chain links TRBV6-5 to TRBJ2-2, with D possibly being TRBD2 (6 bases). From germline, CDR1 is MNHEY and CDR2 SVGAGI. V lost 0 bases to trimming and J lost 0 bases, with 14 bases between them. The CDR3 is 18 residues long. The CDR3 here is CASSYSRAGTANTGELFF. CDR3 nucleotides: TGTGCCAGCAGTTACTCGAGGGCGGGGACCGCGAACACCGGGGAGCTGTTTTTT.

This clonotype was seen more than once but under ten times. This chain uses TRBV24-1 with TRBJ2-1, with D unclear. The ends were cut back, 1 base at V and 4 bases at J, with 7 bases in the middle. The CDR3 spans 14 residues. CDR1 and CDR2 (germline): KGHDR, SFDVKD. In DNA form, the CDR3 reads TGTGCCACCAGTGATTTCCAGAGATACAATGAGCAGTTCTTC. Its protein is CATSDFQRYNEQFF.

This clonotype was counted at least ten times. The J gene is TRBJ2-1, the V gene TRBV18, with a weak D call TRBD2 (5 bases). This CDR3 has 15 residues. V was trimmed by 6 bases and J by 4 bases, leaving 16 bases between them. Germline V gene lookup returns CDR1 KGHSH and CDR2 LQKENI. The CDR3 sequence: CASSESGNLYNEQFF. The CDR3 region has the DNA TGTGCCAGCTCGGAAAGCGGAAACCTATACAATGAGCAGTTCTTC.